These 23 T cell receptor beta chains share one sample of origin, sequenced in a study of shared clonotypes between healthy human individuals. TCRdb's copy holds only in-frame clones and misses some; the assay was immunoSEQ multiplex PCR. The sample carries millions of clones, around 95% recorded once. Sequenced material: naive CD4+ T cells sorted from blood. Subset given: CD45RA+ positively selected. The receptor set was obtained from a man between 18 and 29 years old in good health.

The chain combines TRBV18 with TRBJ1-2; TRBD1 agrees at 9 bases. V gave up 2 bases and J gave up 4 bases; unmatched junction bases: 5. Germline CDR1 is KGHSH and CDR2 is LQKENI. The CDR3 length is 15 residues. The CDR3 sequence is CASSPGTGITYGYTF. The CDR3, as DNA: TGTGCCAGCTCACCAGGGACAGGGATAACCTATGGCTACACCTTC.

The V call is TRBV18, the J call TRBJ2-7; 7 bases map to TRBD1. Germline V lookup: CDR1 KGHSH, CDR2 LQKENI. The CDR3 has 17 residues. The V segment lost 3 bases and the J segment 0 bases; nucleotides outside the gene matches: 11. The CDR3 protein is CASSPPGTVADSYEQYF. The CDR3 bases are TGTGCCAGCTCACCCCCAGGGACAGTAGCTGACTCCTACGAGCAGTACTTC.

This clone occurred once. The chain is built from TRBV19 and TRBJ1-1; D possibly corresponds to TRBD1 (6 bases). V was shortened by 7 bases and J by 0 bases, with 18 bases between the two germline ends. The germline V gene encodes CDR1 LNHDA and CDR2 SQIVND (reference sequence). The length of the CDR3 is 16 residues. DNA of the CDR3: TGTGCCAGTATGGGAACAGGGCTCGGTGTGAACACTGAAGCTTTCTTT. As protein: CASMGTGLGVNTEAFF. Using reference TRBV19 and TRBJ1-1 for the parts outside the CDR3, the full variable domain is DGGITQSPKYLFRKEGQNVTLSCEQNLNHDAMYWYRQDPGQGLRLIYYSQIVNDFQKGDIAEGYSVSREKKESFPLTVTSAQKNPTAFYLCASMGTGLGVNTEAFFGQGTRLTVV.

The chain uses TRBV6-5 and TRBJ2-7; D is undetermined. Trimming removed 6 bases at V and 2 bases at J, with 14 bases between. CDR3 size: 14 residues. Germline V gives CDR1 MNHEY, CDR2 SVGAGI. DNA of the CDR3: TGTGCCAGCAGCCTTTCGACGGGCACCTACGAGCAGTACTTC. This translates into CASSLSTGTYEQYF.

This chain's CDR3 is CASSLGVTQETQYF. The CDR3 coding sequence is TGTGCCAGCAGCCTCGGGGTGACCCAAGAGACCCAGTACTTC. The chain recombines TRBV5-6 with TRBJ2-5; a weak D match, TRBD2 (5 bases). Deletions cut 4 bases from V and 1 base from J, with 11 bases between. The CDR3 sequence is 14 residues long. From germline, CDR1 is SGHDT and CDR2 YYEEEE.

This clone was detected only once. The gene calls are TRBV18 and TRBJ1-1; D not resolved. This CDR3 contains 13 residues. Trimming took off 1 base at V and 8 bases at J, with 11 bases between the two ends. Germline V gene sequence: CDR1 KGHSH, CDR2 LQKENI. CDR3 in DNA: TGTGCCAGCTCACCACTCTCCCAGGCAGAAGCTTTCTTT. Residues: CASSPLSQAEAFF. The variable domain in full, completed from reference TRBV18 and TRBJ1-1, reads NAGVMQNPRHLVRRRGQEARLRCSPMKGHSHVYWYRQLPEEGLKFMVYLQKENIIDESGMPKERFSAEFPKEGPSILRIQQVVRGDSAAYFCASSPLSQAEAFFGQGTRLTVV.

The chain links TRBV30 to TRBJ1-1; the D gene is possibly TRBD1 (5 bases). CDR3 length: 15 residues. The V gene lost 4 bases and the J gene lost 3 bases, with 18 bases spanning the gap. Germline lookup yields CDR1 GTSNPN and CDR2 SVGIG (reference sequence). The CDR3 region has the DNA TGTGCCTGGAAGGCAGGGTTCATAAGGTACACTGAAGCTTTCTTT. Protein: CAWKAGFIRYTEAFF.

V usage is TRBV30 and J usage is TRBJ2-7; D could derive from TRBD1 or TRBD2 (7 bases each). V was clipped by 0 bases and J by 2 bases, with 20 bases between them. The CDR3 totals 17 residues. Germline loops: CDR1 GTSNPN, CDR2 SVGIG (reference sequence). The CDR3 DNA sequence: TGTGCCTGGAGTGTAGATCAGGGGGGGTTCTCCCCCTACGAGCAGTACTTC. Amino acid sequence: CAWSVDQGGFSPYEQYF. The full variable domain, rest sourced from reference TRBV30 and TRBJ2-7, is SQTIHQWPATLVQPVGSPLSLECTVEGTSNPNLYWYRQAAGRGLQLLFYSVGIGQISSEVPQNLSASRPQDRQFILSSKKLLLSDSGFYLCAWSVDQGGFSPYEQYFGPGTRLTVT.

The chain employs TRBV2 and TRBJ2-2; no definite D call. Germline CDR1 and CDR2: SNHLY and FYNNEI. This CDR3 has 15 amino acids. The V end lost 8 bases, the J end lost 1 base, and 14 bases lay between the germline ends. In DNA form, the CDR3 reads TGTGCCAGCCGGGCGGCGTCGGGGAACACCGGGGAGCTGTTTTTT. Protein sequence: CASRAASGNTGELFF.

The V and J genes are TRBV6-5 and TRBJ1-3; no clear D. The V gene lost 2 bases and the J gene lost 4 bases, with 12 bases spanning the gap. CDR3 length: 15 residues. Per germline, CDR1 MNHEY and CDR2 SVGAGI. As DNA, the CDR3 is TGTGCCAGCAGTTACACAAGCTCGGCCGGAAACACCATATATTTT. This encodes CASSYTSSAGNTIYF.

The genes are TRBV11-2 and TRBJ1-5, with D unresolved. Trimming pared 2 bases from V and 6 bases from J, leaving 8 bases between. Germline CDR1 reads SGHAT; CDR2 reads FQNNGV. The CDR3 totals 13 residues. DNA for the CDR3: TGTGCCAGCAGCTTAATTTTCGGTCAGCCCCAGCATTTT. Amino acids: CASSLIFGQPQHF.

Comments on this clone: The same CDR3 can be traced to other DNA sequences in this sample. The CDR3 nucleotides are TGTGCCAGCAGCTTAGGGAGCACAGATACGCAGTATTTT. It translates to CASSLGSTDTQYF. The genes are TRBV5-6 and TRBJ2-3; no clear D gene. Germline lookup yields CDR1 SGHDT and CDR2 YYEEEE. The V and J ends lost 2 bases and 0 bases respectively, with 4 bases between them. CDR3 size: 13 residues.

The V gene is TRBV30, the J gene TRBJ2-1; 8 bases are a match to TRBD1. This CDR3 region has 15 residues. Germline-derived CDR1 and CDR2 are GTSNPN and SVGIG (reference sequence). J was trimmed by 2 bases and V by 1 base; bases with no gene match: 4. CDR3 sequence: CAWSGQGLAYNEQFF. CDR3 coding DNA: TGTGCCTGGAGTGGACAGGGGCTTGCCTACAATGAGCAGTTCTTC.

The chain combines TRBV10-3 with TRBJ1-2; tentatively, D is TRBD1 (5 bases). Trimming stripped 5 bases from V and 2 bases from J, with 15 bases between. Germline assignment: CDR1 ENHRY and CDR2 SYGVKD. This CDR3 is 15 amino acids long. CDR3 region: CAISREGTPNYGYTF. In nucleotides, the CDR3 is TGTGCCATCAGTCGGGAGGGGACTCCCAACTATGGCTACACCTTC.

The chain couples TRBV6-5 to TRBJ1-1; maybe TRBD1 (5 bases). V was cut by 11 bases and J by 0 bases, with 10 bases left in between. Germline V CDR1 and CDR2: MNHEY, SVGAGI. The CDR3 has 12 residues. The CDR3 region has the DNA TGTGCCGTTGGGGGGGTGAACACTGAAGCTTTCTTT. This translates into CAVGGVNTEAFF.

This chain joins TRBV5-6 and TRBJ2-1; 8 bases are shared with TRBD2. From germline, CDR1 is SGHDT and CDR2 YYEEEE. This CDR3 has 18 residues. The ends lost 4 bases at V and 5 bases at J; junction bases unmatched: 17. The CDR3 sequence: CASSPRSAGGPSDNEQFF. CDR3 coding DNA: TGTGCCAGCAGCCCAAGGTCTGCGGGGGGACCATCCGACAATGAGCAGTTCTTC.

The chain uses TRBV11-3 and TRBJ1-5; D is unresolved. This CDR3 region has 11 residues. V lost 2 bases, J lost 6 bases, and 2 bases lay in between. Germline V gene lookup returns CDR1 SGHNT and CDR2 YENEEA. This CDR3 reads CASSLCQPQHF. As DNA, the CDR3 is TGTGCCAGCAGCTTATGTCAGCCCCAGCATTTT. The whole variable domain, remainder taken from reference TRBV11-3 and TRBJ1-5, is EAGVVQSPRYKIIEKKQPVAFWCNPISGHNTLYWYLQNLGQGPELLIRYENEEAVDDSQLPKDRFSAERLKGVDSTLKIQPAELGDSAVYLCASSLCQPQHFGDGTRLSIL.

The rearrangement uses TRBV10-2 and TRBJ2-2, with D uncertain. Germline V gives CDR1 WSHSY, CDR2 SAAADI. V dropped 5 bases and J dropped 0 bases, with 16 bases sitting between them. The CDR3 is 17 residues long. The CDR3, as DNA: TGCGCCAGCAGTCAGAATGCCGACGGTCCGAACACCGGGGAGCTGTTTTTT. Translated: CASSQNADGPNTGELFF.

In this sample, this clone turned up once. The J gene is TRBJ1-5, the V gene TRBV4-1; possibly TRBD1 for D (5 bases). This CDR3 contains 16 residues. Germline V CDR1 and CDR2: MGHRA, YSYEKL. V lost 0 bases to trimming and J lost 7 bases, with 16 bases between them. The CDR3: CASSQEGPPRDQPQHF. The CDR3 DNA follows: TGCGCCAGCAGCCAAGAAGGGCCCCCACGGGACCAGCCCCAGCATTTT.

The genes are TRBV18 and TRBJ1-4; possible D gene TRBD1, 5 bases. Germline CDR1 reads KGHSH; CDR2 reads LQKENI. The CDR3 is 15 amino acids. The V end was cut by 2 bases, the J end by 7 bases, with 14 bases between. DNA of the CDR3: TGTGCCAGCTCACCAGGTGAGGGGCTGGCTGAAAAACTGTTTTTT. Its protein product is CASSPGEGLAEKLFF.

Concerning this clone: In the same sample, other DNA sequences code for this CDR3. The V and J genes are TRBV6-5 and TRBJ1-6; D is perhaps TRBD1 (5 bases). The CDR3 consists of 15 residues. V lost 6 bases and J lost 0, with 9 bases in between. Germline loops: CDR1 MNHEY, CDR2 SVGAGI. In DNA, the CDR3 is TGTGCCAGCAGGGGGGTGAGCTCCTATAATTCACCCCTCCACTTT. This sequence encodes CASRGVSSYNSPLHF.

The V and J genes are TRBV6-5 and TRBJ2-7; D perhaps matches TRBD1 (6 bases). CDR3 length: 15 residues. Germline CDR1 MNHEY, CDR2 SVGAGI. The V and J ends lost 6 bases and 3 bases respectively, with 18 bases between them. The CDR3 DNA reads as TGTGCCAGCAGCTATAACAGGGCCCTAGGCTACGAGCAGTACTTC. Its protein is CASSYNRALGYEQYF.

The chain recombines TRBV7-9 with TRBJ2-7; D may match TRBD1 or TRBD2 (5 bases each). CDR1 and CDR2 from the germline V gene are SEHNR and FQNEAQ (reference sequence). The CDR3 sequence is 17 residues long. V lost 5 bases, J lost 2 bases, and 22 bases lay in between. Here the CDR3 DNA reads TGTGCCAGCAGCCGAGAGGGGAGCCGCTTTGATCCCTACGAGCAGTACTTC. It translates to CASSREGSRFDPYEQYF. Full variable domain (missing parts from reference TRBV7-9 and TRBJ2-7): DTGVSQNPRHKITKRGQNVTFRCDPISEHNRLYWYRQTLGQGPEFLTYFQNEAQLEKSRLLSDRFSAERPKGSFSTLEIQRTEQGDSAMYLCASSREGSRFDPYEQYFGPGTRLTVT.